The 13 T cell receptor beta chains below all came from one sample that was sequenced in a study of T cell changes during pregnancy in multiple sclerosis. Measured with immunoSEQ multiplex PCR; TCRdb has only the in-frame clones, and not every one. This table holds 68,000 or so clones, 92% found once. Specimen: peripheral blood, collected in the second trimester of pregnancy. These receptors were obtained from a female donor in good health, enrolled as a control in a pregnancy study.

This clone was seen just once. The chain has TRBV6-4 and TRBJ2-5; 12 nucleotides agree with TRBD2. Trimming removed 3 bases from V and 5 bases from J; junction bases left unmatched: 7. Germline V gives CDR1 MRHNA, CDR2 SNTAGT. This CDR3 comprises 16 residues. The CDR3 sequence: CASSDRTSGMGETQYF. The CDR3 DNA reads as TGTGCCAGCAGTGATCGGACTAGCGGGATGGGTGAGACCCAGTACTTC.

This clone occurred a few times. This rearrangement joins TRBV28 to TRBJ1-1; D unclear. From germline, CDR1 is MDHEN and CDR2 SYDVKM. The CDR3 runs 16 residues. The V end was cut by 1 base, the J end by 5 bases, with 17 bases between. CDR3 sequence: CASSLSTKPGGTEAFF. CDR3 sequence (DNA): TGTGCCAGCAGTTTATCGACCAAACCGGGAGGGACTGAAGCTTTCTTT.

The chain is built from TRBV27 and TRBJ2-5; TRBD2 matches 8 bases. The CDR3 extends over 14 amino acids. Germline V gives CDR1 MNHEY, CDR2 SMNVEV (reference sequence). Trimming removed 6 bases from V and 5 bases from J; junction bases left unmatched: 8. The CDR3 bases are TGTGCCAGCAGCCCGACCCCTAGCGGGGAGACCCAGTACTTC. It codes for CASSPTPSGETQYF.

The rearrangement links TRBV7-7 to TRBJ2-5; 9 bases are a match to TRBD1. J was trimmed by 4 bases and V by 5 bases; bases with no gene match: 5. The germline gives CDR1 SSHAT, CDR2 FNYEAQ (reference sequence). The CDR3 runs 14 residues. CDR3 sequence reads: CASSNRGLPETQYF. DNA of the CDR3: TGTGCCAGCAGCAACAGGGGGCTCCCAGAGACCCAGTACTTC.

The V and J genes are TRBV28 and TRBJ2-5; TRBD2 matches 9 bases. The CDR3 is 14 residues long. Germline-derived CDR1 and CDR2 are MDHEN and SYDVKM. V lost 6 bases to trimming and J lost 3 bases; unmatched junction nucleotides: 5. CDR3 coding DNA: TGTGCCAGCAGGCCAGCGGGGGGAAAAGAGACCCAGTACTTC. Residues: CASRPAGGKETQYF. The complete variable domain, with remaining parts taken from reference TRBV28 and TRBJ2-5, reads DVKVTQSSRYLVKRTGEKVFLECVQDMDHENMFWYRQDPGLGLRLIYFSYDVKMKEKGDIPEGYSVSREKKERFSLILESASTNQTSMYLCASRPAGGKETQYFGPGTRLLVL.

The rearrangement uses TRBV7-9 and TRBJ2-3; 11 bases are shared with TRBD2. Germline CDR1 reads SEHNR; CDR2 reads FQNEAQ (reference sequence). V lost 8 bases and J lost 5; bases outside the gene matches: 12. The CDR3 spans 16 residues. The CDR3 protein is CASRPLGLAEKDTQYF. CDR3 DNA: TGTGCCAGCCGCCCCCTGGGACTAGCGGAGAAAGATACGCAGTATTTT. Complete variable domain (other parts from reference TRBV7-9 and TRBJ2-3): DTGVSQNPRHKITKRGQNVTFRCDPISEHNRLYWYRQTLGQGPEFLTYFQNEAQLEKSRLLSDRFSAERPKGSFSTLEIQRTEQGDSAMYLCASRPLGLAEKDTQYFGPGTRLTVL.

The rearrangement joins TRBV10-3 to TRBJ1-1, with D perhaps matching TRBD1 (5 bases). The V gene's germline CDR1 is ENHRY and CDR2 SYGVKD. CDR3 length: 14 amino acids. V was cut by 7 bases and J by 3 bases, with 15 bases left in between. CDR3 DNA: TGTGCCATCAATAATAAACAAGGGGACACTGAAGCTTTCTTT. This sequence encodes CAINNKQGDTEAFF.

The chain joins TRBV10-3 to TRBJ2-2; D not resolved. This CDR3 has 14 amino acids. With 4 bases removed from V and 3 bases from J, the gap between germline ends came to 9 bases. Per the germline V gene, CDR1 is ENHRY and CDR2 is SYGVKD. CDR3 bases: TGTGCCATCAGTGTTTCAGGCGACACCGGGGAGCTGTTTTTT. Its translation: CAISVSGDTGELFF.

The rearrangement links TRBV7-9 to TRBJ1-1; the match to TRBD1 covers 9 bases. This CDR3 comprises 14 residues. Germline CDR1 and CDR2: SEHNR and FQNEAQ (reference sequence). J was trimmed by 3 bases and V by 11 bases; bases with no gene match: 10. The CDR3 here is CAGEDRGVDTEAFF. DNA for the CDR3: TGTGCCGGCGAGGACAGGGGCGTAGACACTGAAGCTTTCTTT.

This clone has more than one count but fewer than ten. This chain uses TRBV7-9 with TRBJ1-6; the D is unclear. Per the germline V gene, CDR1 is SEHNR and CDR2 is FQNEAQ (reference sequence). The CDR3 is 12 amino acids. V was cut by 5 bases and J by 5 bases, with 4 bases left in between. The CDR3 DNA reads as TGTGCCAGCAGCCCCGATAATTCACCCCTCCACTTT. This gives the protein CASSPDNSPLHF.

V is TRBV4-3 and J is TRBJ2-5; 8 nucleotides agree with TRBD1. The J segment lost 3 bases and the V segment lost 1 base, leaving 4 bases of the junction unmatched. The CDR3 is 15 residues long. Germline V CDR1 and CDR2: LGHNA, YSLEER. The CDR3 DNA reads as TGCGCCAGCAGCCAAGCCTACAGGGGGGAAGAGACCCAGTACTTC. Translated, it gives CASSQAYRGEETQYF.

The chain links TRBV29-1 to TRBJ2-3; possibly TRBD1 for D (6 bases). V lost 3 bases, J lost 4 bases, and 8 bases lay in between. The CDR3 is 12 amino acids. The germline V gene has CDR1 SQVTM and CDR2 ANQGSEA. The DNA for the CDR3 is TGCAGCGTTGATCCAGGGGCAGATACGCAGTATTTT. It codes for CSVDPGADTQYF.

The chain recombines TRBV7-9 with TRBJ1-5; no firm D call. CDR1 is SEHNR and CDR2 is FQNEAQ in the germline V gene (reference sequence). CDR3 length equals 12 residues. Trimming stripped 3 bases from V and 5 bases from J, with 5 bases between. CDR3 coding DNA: TGTGCCAGCAGCTTTATCGATCAGCCCCAGCATTTT. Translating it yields CASSFIDQPQHF.